A selection of T cell receptor beta chains follows, all from one sample in a study of monozygotic twins with inflammatory bowel disease. Using the 5' RACE reads, TCRdb records one entry per CDR3 protein without DNA. The sample shows about 380,000 distinct CDR3 sequences, and around 2.6% sits with its ten largest clones. The sequenced material came from blood. These receptors were taken from a human donor with ulcerative colitis or Crohn's disease, or a healthy co-twin of an affected twin (not recorded which). Both conserved end residues are part of each CDR3.

v_gene	len	j_gene	CDR3aa
TRBV20-1	15	TRBJ2-5	CSASGVLAGQETQYF
TRBV14	15	TRBJ2-1	CASSQERGPYNEQFF
TRBV9	15	TRBJ2-7	CASSESSGGSYEQYF
TRBV7-2	14	TRBJ1-2	CASSLVLLDYGYTF
TRBV5-1	15	TRBJ2-1	CASSSTSGLDNEQFF
TRBV19	15	TRBJ2-7	CASSMPGTYSYEQYF
TRBV15	20	TRBJ2-3	CATSRPLAPQLAGETDTQYF
TRBV4-3	15	TRBJ1-2	CASSNRDRVSYGYTF
TRBV29-1	14	TRBJ2-2	CSVLKQGYTGELFF
TRBV12-3/TRBV12-4	13	TRBJ2-1	CASSPPSYNEQFF
TRBV5-1	15	TRBJ2-1	CASSLTSGVLNEQFF
TRBV28	14	TRBJ2-4	CASSEVAAKNIQYF
TRBV12-3/TRBV12-4	13	TRBJ2-2	CASSLYHPGELFF
TRBV5-1	14	TRBJ2-1	CASSLGGDYNEQFF
TRBV14	15	TRBJ2-1	CASSAPGGSYNKQFF
TRBV20-1	13	TRBJ2-4	CSAPDRGENIQYF
TRBV28	18	TRBJ2-1	CASRITSWTGNSYNEQFF
TRBV12-3/TRBV12-4	12	TRBJ2-7	CASRGQSYEQYF
TRBV3-1	16	TRBJ2-3	CASSPLAGGLIDTQYF
TRBV6-2/TRBV6-3	13	TRBJ2-2	CASSYLGAGELFF
TRBV29-1	13	TRBJ1-2	CSVRLLHEYGYTF
TRBV10-3	18	TRBJ2-5	CAIRGELGRDREGETQYF
TRBV6-5	16	TRBJ1-4	CASSYATGTVNEKLFF
TRBV15	15	TRBJ1-5	CATSRDLAGDQPQHF
TRBV27	15	TRBJ2-7	CASIAMMGGKYEQYF
TRBV9	17	TRBJ2-2	CASSVAGLAGGTGELFF
TRBV28	15	TRBJ1-2	CASSSPQRSNYGYTF
TRBV4-3	15	TRBJ1-2	CASSRRPAQSYGYTF
TRBV5-1	15	TRBJ2-3	CASSQGQGAVDTQYF